This T cell receptor beta chain stems from a study of blood T cell repertoires in COVID-19. Study context: Samples came from the United States, Italy and Spain, spanning acute and convalescent COVID-19. Sources were T cells, B-cell-depleted T cells, or PBMCs; the material itself was cDNA or gDNA.

Participant-given clinical history determined each cohort assignment. Between the trimmed V and J ends, which lost 0 bases and 0 bases, there was a span of 10 bases. Per the germline V gene, CDR1 is SGDLS and CDR2 is YYNGEE. The CDR3 runs 15 residues. Source study methods: Amplifying reference gene primers gave estimates of nucleated cell counts. Clones were read by immunoSEQ multiplex PCR, and TCRdb kept only the in-frame ones, dropping some. From that table come the V and J calls and clone size; the DNA was used to work out D and trimming. The top ten clones hold about 4.8% of a sample with 200,000 to 250,000 clones, 83% of them seen once.

The chain links TRBV9 to TRBJ2-7; a possible D gene is TRBD1 (5 bases). What was sequenced was PBMCs or T cells enriched from blood (not recorded which). This clonotype originated in a woman aged 50 to 65 who had been exposed to COVID-19. The CDR3 sequence is CASSVDPTGSYEQYF. CDR3 bases: TGTGCCAGCAGCGTAGATCCTACAGGCTCCTACGAGCAGTACTTC. Supplemented by reference TRBV9 and TRBJ2-7, the full variable domain reads DSGVTQTPKHLITATGQRVTLRCSPRSGDLSVYWYQQSLDQGLQFLIQYYNGEERAKGNILERFSAQQFPDLHSELNLSSLELGDSALYFCASSVDPTGSYEQYFGPGTRLTVT.